This TCR beta chain was documented in a study of a mutant IDH1 vaccine in newly diagnosed glioma. At the level of the study: Investigators started vaccination 4-6 weeks after radiotherapy alone, or with temozolomide cycles. Males made up approximately 62% and females about 40% of treated patients, whose mean age was about 40 years. Study-level results: Vaccine-induced immune responses occurred in approximately 93% of patients. Variations in leading peripheral T cell clonotypes appeared to have no connection with pseudoprogression.

Trimming at V came to 5 bases and at J to 1 base, leaving 4 bases not matched to a gene. CDR1 PRHDT and CDR2 FYEKMQ come from the germline V gene (reference sequence). CDR3 length equals 14 residues. Generated by immunoSEQ multiplex PCR, the TCRdb table keeps only in-frame clones and is missing some. The data show approximately 61,000 clones, roughly 80% seen once. On this clone: No antigen is known for it.

The sample's time point: week 11, during vaccination. A 20-mer mutant IDH1 peptide at 300 ug was injected subcutaneously with topical imiquimod. V is TRBV13 and J is TRBJ2-5; 7 nucleotides agree with TRBD2. The specimen comprised PBMCs, sampled from a glioma patient whose treatment included an IDH1 peptide vaccine. The receptor was isolated from a man aged 45-65 years with glioma. CDR3 DNA sequence: TGTGCCAGCAGCCTCCGGGAGGCCCAAGAGACCCAGTACTTC. This gives the protein CASSLREAQETQYF.